The entry that follows covers one T cell receptor (beta chain) sequence. The antigen is undetermined. The sample belongs to a study of OX40 agonist ivuxolimab in advanced cancers. Study summary: Enrolled patients in dose escalation had cancers that were hepatocellular carcinoma, melanoma, renal cell or head and neck cancer.

The table came from immunoSEQ multiplex PCR; TCRdb's copy has only in-frame clones and leaves some out. The data show 70,000 to 75,000 clones, with 85% seen just once and under 0.55% held by the top ten. Study-level points and caveats: At 0.1 to 3.0 mg/kg, CD4+ and CD8+ blood T cells expanded clonally by week 6. CD8+ T cells (on average) carried more expanded clones than CD4+ T cells. Low normalized T-cell clonal expansion was also seen in some nonresponders.

V shed 0 bases and J shed 1 base, with 9 bases lying between them. CDR3 length equals 15 residues. Germline V gene data show CDR1 as LNHNV and CDR2 as YYDKDF (reference sequence). The sequencing here drew on CD4+ or CD8+ T cells sorted from blood, taken in a trial of the OX40 agonist ivuxolimab. The chain couples TRBV15 to TRBJ1-1; D is unclear. This TCR came from an adult with an advanced solid tumor such as melanoma, head and neck, liver or kidney cancer. CDR3: CATSREEAPNTEAFF. CDR3 sequence (DNA): TGTGCCACCAGCAGAGAGGAGGCTCCGAACACTGAAGCTTTCTTT. Full variable domain (rest looked up from reference TRBV15 and TRBJ1-1): DAMVIQNPRYQVTQFGKPVTLSCSQTLNHNVMYWYQQKSSQAPKLLFHYYDKDFNNEADTPDNFQSRRPNTSFCFLDIRSPGLGDTAMYLCATSREEAPNTEAFFGQGTRLTVV.